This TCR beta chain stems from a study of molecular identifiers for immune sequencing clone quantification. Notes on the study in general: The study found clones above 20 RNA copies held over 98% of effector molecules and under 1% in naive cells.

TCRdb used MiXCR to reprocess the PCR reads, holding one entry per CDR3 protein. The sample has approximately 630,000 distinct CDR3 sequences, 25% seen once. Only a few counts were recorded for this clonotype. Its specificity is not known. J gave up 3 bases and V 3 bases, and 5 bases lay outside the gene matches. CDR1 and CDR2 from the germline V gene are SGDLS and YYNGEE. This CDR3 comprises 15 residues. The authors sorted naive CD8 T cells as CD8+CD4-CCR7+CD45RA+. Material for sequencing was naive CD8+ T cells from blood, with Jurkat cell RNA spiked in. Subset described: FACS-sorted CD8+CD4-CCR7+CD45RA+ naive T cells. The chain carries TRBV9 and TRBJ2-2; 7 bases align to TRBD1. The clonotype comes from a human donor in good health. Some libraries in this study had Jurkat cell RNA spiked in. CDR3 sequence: CASSETGTYTGELFF. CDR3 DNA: TGTGCCAGCAGCGAGACAGGGACATACACCGGGGAGCTGTTTTTT.